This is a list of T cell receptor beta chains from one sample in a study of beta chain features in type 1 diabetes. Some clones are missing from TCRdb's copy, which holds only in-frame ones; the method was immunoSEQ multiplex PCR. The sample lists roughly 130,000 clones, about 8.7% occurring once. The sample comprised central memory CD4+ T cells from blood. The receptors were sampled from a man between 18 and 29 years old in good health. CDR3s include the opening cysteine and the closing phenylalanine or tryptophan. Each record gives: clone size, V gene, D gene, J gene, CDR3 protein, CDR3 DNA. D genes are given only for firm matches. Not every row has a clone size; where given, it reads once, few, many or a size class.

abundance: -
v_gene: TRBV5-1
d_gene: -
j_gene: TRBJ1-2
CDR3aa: CASSPGGLGVDYGYTF
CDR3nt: TGCGCCAGCAGCCCCGGGGGGTTGGGGGTCGACTATGGCTACACCTTC

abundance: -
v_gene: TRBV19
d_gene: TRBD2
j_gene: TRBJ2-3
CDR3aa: CASSTVASGGDTQYF
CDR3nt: TGTGCCAGTAGTACTGTCGCTAGCGGGGGAGATACGCAGTATTTT

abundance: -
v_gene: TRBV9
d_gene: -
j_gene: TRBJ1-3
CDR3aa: CASSLSYSGNTIYF
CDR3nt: TGTGCCAGCAGCTTATCGTACTCTGGAAACACCATATATTTT

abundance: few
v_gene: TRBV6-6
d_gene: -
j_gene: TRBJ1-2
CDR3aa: CASSYEALNYGYTF
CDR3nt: TGTGCCAGCAGTTACGAAGCCCTTAACTATGGCTACACCTTC

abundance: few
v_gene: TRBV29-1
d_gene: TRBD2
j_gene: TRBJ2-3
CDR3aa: CSAGAGGTDTQYF
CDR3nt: TGCAGCGCTGGGGCGGGGGGCACAGATACGCAGTATTTT

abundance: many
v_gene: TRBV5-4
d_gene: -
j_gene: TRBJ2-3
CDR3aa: CASSLAWESADTQYF
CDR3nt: TGTGCCAGCAGCTTGGCATGGGAGAGTGCGGATACGCAGTATTTT

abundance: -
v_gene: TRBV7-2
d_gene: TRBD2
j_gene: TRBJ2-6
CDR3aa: CASSLSSGGALGANVLTF
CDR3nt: TGTGCCAGCAGCTTATCCAGCGGGGGGGCCCTGGGGGCCAACGTCCTGACTTTC

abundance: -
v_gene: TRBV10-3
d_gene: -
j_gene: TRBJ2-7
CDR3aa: CAISSGVRSSYEQYF
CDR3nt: TGTGCCATCAGTTCAGGGGTTCGGAGCTCCTACGAGCAGTACTTC

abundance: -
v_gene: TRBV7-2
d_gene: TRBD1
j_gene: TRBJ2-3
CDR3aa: CASSRRDRGIDTQYF
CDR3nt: TGTGCCAGCTCTCGGCGGGACAGGGGAATAGATACGCAGTATTTT

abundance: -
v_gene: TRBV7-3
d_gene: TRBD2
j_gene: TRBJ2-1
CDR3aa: CASSPTSGGALYNEQFF
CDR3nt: TGTGCCAGCAGCCCGACTAGCGGGGGGGCGTTGTACAATGAGCAGTTCTTC

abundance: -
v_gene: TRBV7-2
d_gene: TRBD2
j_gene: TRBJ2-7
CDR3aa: CASSLLAGGSSYEQYF
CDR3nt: TGTGCCAGCAGCTTACTAGCGGGAGGTAGCTCCTACGAGCAGTACTTC

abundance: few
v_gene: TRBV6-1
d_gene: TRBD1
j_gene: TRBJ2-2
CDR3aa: CASRVAGGTGELFF
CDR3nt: TGTGCCAGCCGGGTGGCAGGGGGCACCGGGGAGCTGTTTTTT

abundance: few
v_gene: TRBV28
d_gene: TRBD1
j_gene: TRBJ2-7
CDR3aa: CASSLVSAGGRGQYF
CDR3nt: TGTGCCAGCAGTTTGGTGTCGGCAGGGGGCAGGGGGCAGTACTTC

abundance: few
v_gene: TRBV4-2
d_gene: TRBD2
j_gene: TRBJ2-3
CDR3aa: CASSQDFLAGTDTQYF
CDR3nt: TGTGCCAGCAGCCAAGATTTCCTAGCGGGCACAGATACGCAGTATTTT

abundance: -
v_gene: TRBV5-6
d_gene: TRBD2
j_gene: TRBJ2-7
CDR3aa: CASSDRTAAGDYEQYF
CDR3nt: TGTGCCAGCAGCGATCGGACTGCGGCGGGGGACTACGAGCAGTACTTC

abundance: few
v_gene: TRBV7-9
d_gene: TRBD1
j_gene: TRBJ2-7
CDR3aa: CASSLNRGLYEQYF
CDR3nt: TGTGCCAGCAGCTTGAACAGGGGGCTTTACGAGCAGTACTTC

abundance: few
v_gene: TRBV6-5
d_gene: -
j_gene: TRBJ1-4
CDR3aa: CASRSGGTNEKLFF
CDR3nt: TGTGCCAGCAGGAGTGGCGGGACGAATGAAAAACTGTTTTTT

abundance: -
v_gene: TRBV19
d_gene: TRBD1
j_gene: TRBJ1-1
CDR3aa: CASSDRQGNTEAFF
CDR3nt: TGTGCCAGTAGTGATCGACAGGGGAACACTGAAGCTTTCTTT

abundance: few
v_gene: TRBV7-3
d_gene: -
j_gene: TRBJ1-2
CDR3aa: CASSLNLGADGYTF
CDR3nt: TGTGCCAGCAGCTTAAATTTAGGGGCGGATGGCTACACCTTC

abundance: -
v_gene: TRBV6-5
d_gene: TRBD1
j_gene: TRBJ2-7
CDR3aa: CASRGPGGRNEQYF
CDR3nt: TGTGCCAGCAGAGGACCAGGGGGACGGAACGAGCAGTACTTC

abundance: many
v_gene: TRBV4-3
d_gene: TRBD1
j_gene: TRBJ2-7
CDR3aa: CASSHSTSGQAYEQYF
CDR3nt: TGCGCCAGCAGCCACTCGACTTCGGGACAGGCCTACGAGCAGTACTTC

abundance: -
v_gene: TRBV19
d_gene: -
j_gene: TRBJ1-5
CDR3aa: CATGRGDLSNQPQHF
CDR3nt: TGTGCGACGGGTCGGGGGGATCTTAGCAATCAGCCCCAGCATTTT

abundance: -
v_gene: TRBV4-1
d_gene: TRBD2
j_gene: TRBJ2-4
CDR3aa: CASSQGSSSGGIGEAKNIQYF
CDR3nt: TGCGCCAGCAGCCAAGGATCGTCTAGCGGGGGGATCGGAGAGGCCAAAAACATTCAGTACTTC

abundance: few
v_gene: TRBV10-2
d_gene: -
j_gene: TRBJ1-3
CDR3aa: CASRGTGDTIYF
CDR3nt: TGCGCCAGCAGAGGGACGGGGGACACCATATATTTT

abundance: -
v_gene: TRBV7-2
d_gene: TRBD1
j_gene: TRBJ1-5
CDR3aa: CASSAYGTDSNQPQHF
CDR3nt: TGTGCCAGCAGCGCCTACGGGACAGATAGCAATCAGCCCCAGCATTTT

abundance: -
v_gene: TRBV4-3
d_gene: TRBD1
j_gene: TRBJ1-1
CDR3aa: CASSGTGSMNTEAFF
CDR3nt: TGCGCCAGCAGCGGGACAGGATCAATGAACACTGAAGCTTTCTTT

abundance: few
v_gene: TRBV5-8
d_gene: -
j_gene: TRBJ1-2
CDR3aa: CASSPRPGDGYTF
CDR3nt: TGTGCCAGCAGCCCTCGACCGGGGGACGGCTACACCTTC